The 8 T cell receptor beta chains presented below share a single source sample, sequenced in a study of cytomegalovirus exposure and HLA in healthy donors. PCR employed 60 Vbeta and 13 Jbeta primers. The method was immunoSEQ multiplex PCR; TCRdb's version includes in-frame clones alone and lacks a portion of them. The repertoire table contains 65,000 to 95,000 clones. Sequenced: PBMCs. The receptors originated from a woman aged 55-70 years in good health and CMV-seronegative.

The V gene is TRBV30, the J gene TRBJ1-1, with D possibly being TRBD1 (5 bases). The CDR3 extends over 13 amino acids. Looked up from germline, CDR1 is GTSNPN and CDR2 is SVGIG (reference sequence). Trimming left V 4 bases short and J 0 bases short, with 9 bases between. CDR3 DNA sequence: TGTGCCTGGATGGGACTCCTGAACACTGAAGCTTTCTTT. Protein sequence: CAWMGLLNTEAFF.

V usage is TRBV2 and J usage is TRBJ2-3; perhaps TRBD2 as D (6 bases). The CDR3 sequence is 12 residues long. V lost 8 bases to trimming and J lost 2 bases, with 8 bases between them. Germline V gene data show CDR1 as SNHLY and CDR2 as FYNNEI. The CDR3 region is CASLRDTDTQYF. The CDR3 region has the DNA TGTGCCAGCCTGCGGGACACAGATACGCAGTATTTT.

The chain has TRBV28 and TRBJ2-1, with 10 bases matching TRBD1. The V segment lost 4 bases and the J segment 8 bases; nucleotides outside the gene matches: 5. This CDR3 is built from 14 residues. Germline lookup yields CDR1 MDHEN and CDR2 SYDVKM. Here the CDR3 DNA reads TGTGCCAGCAGTTCCGGGACAGGGGTAGATGAGCAGTTCTTC. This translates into CASSSGTGVDEQFF.

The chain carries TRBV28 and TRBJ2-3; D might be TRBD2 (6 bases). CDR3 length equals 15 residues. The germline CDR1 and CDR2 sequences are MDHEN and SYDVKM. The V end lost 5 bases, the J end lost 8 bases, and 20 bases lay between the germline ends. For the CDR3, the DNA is TGTGCCAGCAGTCTTCGGGACTTAGATGGGTCTACGCAGTATTTT. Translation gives CASSLRDLDGSTQYF.

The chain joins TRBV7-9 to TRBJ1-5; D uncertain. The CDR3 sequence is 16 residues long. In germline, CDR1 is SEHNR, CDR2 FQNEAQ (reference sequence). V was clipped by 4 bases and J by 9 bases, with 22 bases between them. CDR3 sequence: CASSSYSRSWWRPQHF. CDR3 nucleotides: TGTGCCAGCAGCTCTTACTCAAGGTCATGGTGGAGGCCCCAGCATTTT.

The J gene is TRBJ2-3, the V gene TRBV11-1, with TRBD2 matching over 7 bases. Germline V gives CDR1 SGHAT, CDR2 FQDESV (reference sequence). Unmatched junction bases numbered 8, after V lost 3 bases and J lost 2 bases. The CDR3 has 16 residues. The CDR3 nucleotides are TGTGCCAGCAGCTTGCTAGTAGCGGGTTCCACAGATACGCAGTATTTT. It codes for CASSLLVAGSTDTQYF.

CDR3 in amino acids: CASGTGPLYEQYF. The CDR3 DNA sequence: TGTGCAAGCGGGACAGGCCCCCTCTACGAGCAGTACTTC. V gene TRBV28 combines with J gene TRBJ2-7; a weak D match, TRBD1 (8 bases). CDR1 is MDHEN, CDR2 SYDVKM, per germline. The CDR3 is made up of 13 amino acids.

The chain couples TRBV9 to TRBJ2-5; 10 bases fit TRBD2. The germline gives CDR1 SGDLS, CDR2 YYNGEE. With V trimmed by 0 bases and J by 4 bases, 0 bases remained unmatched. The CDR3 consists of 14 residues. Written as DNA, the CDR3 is TGTGCCAGCAGCGTAGTAGCGGGAGGAGAGACCCAGTACTTC. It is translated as CASSVVAGGETQYF.